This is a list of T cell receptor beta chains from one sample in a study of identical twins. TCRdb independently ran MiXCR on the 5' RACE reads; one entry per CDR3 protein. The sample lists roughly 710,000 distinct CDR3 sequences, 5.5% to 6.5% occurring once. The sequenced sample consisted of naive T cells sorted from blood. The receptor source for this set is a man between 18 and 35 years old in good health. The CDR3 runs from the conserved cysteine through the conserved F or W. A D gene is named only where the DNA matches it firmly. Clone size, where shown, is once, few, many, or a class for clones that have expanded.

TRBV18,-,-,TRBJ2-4,TGTGCCAGCTCACCACCAGAGCTAGCCAAAAACATTCAGTACTTC,CASSPPELAKNIQYF
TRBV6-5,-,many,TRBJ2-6,TGTGCCAGCAGTTACTCGAGGGTCAGCTTCTCTGGGGCCAACGTCCTGACTTTC,CASSYSRVSFSGANVLTF
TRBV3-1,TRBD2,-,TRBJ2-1,TGTGCCAGCAGCCAAGATTTGGCAGGGACGGGAGGGCCGGGGCCCTACAATGAGCAGTTCTTC,CASSQDLAGTGGPGPYNEQFF
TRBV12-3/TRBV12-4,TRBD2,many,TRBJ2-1,TGTGCCAGCAGTTGGGGACTAGCGGGGAATGAGCAGTTCTTC,CASSWGLAGNEQFF
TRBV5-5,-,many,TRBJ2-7,TGTGCCAGCAGCTTGGAAGGGCGAGATTCCTACGAGCAGTACTTC,CASSLEGRDSYEQYF
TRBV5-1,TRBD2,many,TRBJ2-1,TGCGCCAGCTGGGGCCTAGCGGATTACAATGAGCAGTTCTTC,CASWGLADYNEQFF
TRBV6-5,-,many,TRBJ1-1,TGTGCCAGCAGTTACCGCAGGAACACTGAAGCTTTCTTT,CASSYRRNTEAFF
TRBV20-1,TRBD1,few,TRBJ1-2,TGCAGTGCTACCGGGACAGGCCCACACTATGGCTACACCTTC,CSATGTGPHYGYTF
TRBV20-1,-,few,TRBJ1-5,TGCAGTGCTGGGGAAACAGGGTCCTTCAATCAGCCCCAGCATTTT,CSAGETGSFNQPQHF
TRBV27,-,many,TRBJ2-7,TGTGCCAGCAGTCACCTAGGAAGCGGATACGAGCAGTACTTC,CASSHLGSGYEQYF
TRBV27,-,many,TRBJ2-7,TGTGCCAGCAGTTTTCTGGGTTCCTCCTACGAGCAGTACTTC,CASSFLGSSYEQYF
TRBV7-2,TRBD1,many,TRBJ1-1,TGTGCCAGCAGCCCTCAACAGGGGGCCGTCACTGAAGCTTTCTTT,CASSPQQGAVTEAFF
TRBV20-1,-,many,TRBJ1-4,TGCAGTGCTAGTTCGGGGCCCAATAATGAAAAACTGTTTTTT,CSASSGPNNEKLFF
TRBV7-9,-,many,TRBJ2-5,TGTGCCAGCAGCTTAGGCGACACCGTTCAAGAGACCCAGTACTTC,CASSLGDTVQETQYF
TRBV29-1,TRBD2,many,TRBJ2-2,TGCAGCGTTGCGGGACTAGCGCATAAGAGTGGGGACACCGGGGAGCTGTTTTTT,CSVAGLAHKSGDTGELFF
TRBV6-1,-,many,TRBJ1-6,TGTGCCAGCGGCTTCAGGATTTTCCCATTTTCACCCCTCCACTTT,CASGFRIFPFSPLHF
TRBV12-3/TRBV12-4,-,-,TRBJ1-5,TGTGCCAGCGCCCAGGGAAATAGCAATCAGCCCCAGCATTTT,CASAQGNSNQPQHF
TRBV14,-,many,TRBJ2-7,TGTGCCAGCAGCCAAGAGTTTCCGGGAGAGAGCTCCTACGAGCAGTACTTC,CASSQEFPGESSYEQYF
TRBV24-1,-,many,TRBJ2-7,TGTGCCACCAGTGATACTCAGGGTTACGAGCAGTACTTC,CATSDTQGYEQYF
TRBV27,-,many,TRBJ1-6,TGTGCCAGCAGTTTAGGAGGGGCCAATTCACCCCTCCACTTT,CASSLGGANSPLHF
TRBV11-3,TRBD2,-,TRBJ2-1,TGTGCCAGCAGCCCCCTGTCGCGGGAGGATGAGCAGTTCTTC,CASSPLSREDEQFF
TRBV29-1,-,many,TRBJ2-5,TGCAGCTCACGATCGGAGACCCAGTACTTC,CSSRSETQYF
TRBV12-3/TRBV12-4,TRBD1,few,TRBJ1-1,TGTGCCAGCAGTGGAAGACAGGGGGCGCGCGTGGAGACTGAAGCTTTCTTT,CASSGRQGARVETEAFF
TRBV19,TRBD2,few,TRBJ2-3,TGTGCCAGTAGTATATCAGCGGGGACCACAGATACGCAGTATTTT,CASSISAGTTDTQYF
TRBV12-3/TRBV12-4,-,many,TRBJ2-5,TGTGCCAGCAGTCCTCGGGGCAGCCAAGAGACCCAGTACTTC,CASSPRGSQETQYF
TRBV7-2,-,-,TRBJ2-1,TGTGCCAGCAGCTTAGATAGCGCCCGTGGGAATGAGCAGTTCTTC,CASSLDSARGNEQFF
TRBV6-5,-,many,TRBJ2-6,TGTGCCAGCAGTTACTCAGGTGTTGGGGCCAACGTCCTGACTTTC,CASSYSGVGANVLTF
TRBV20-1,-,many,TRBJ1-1,TGCAGTGCTAGTGAGGGCCCAACGTGGACTGAAGCTTTCTTT,CSASEGPTWTEAFF
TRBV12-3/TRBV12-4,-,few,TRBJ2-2,TGTGCCAGCAGCATTCTACAGGGCAAGAACACCGGGGAGCTGTTTTTT,CASSILQGKNTGELFF
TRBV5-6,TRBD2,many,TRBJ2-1,TGTGCCAGCAGCTTGATGCAGCTAGCGGGAGGGAGGAATGAGCAGTTCTTC,CASSLMQLAGGRNEQFF
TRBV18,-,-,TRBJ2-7,TGTGCCAGCTCCCCTGCTGGGCGCCTAGACAGGTACGAGCAGTACTTC,CASSPAGRLDRYEQYF
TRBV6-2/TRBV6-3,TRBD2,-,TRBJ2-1,TGTGCCAGCAGTTACTCGATTTATCCGTCTAGCGGGAGCCCCTACAATGAGCAGTTCTTC,CASSYSIYPSSGSPYNEQFF
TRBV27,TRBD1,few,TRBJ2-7,TGTGCCAGCAGTTTCGGACAGGACGGCTACGAGCAGTACTTC,CASSFGQDGYEQYF
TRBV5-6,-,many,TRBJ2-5,TGTGCCAGCAGCTTGGCGGCAGACCAAGAGACCCAGTACTTC,CASSLAADQETQYF
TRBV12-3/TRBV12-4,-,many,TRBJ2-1,TGTGCCAGCAGCGGGGGCGGTAGGCTAGCGGAGCAGTTCTTC,CASSGGGRLAEQFF
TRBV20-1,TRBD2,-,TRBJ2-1,TGCAGTGCGGGACTATCGAGTGAGCAGTTCTTC,CSAGLSSEQFF
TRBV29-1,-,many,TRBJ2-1,TGCAGCGTTGAAACAGGGTTCAGCTCCTACAATGAGCAGTTCTTC,CSVETGFSSYNEQFF
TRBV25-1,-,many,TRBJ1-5,TGTGCCAGCAGTCCCCTTGAAGGGGTCCAGCATTTT,CASSPLEGVQHF
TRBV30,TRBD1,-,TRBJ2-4,TGTGCCTGGACCCAACCACCAACAGGGGTTTTGAGAAACATTCAGTACTTC,CAWTQPPTGVLRNIQYF
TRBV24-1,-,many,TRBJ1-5,TGTGCCACCAGCGGAGGGGACAACCGACCCCAGCATTTT,CATSGGDNRPQHF
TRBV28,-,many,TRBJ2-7,TGTGCCAGCAGTTTACGGACGGGACCCAACTACGAGCAGTACTTC,CASSLRTGPNYEQYF
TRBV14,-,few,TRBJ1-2,TGTGCCAGCAGCCAAGACTCGGAGGACAGTAACTATGGCTACACCTTC,CASSQDSEDSNYGYTF
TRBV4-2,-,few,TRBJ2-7,TGTGCCAGCAGCCCATTCGGAGCAGAGCAGTACTTC,CASSPFGAEQYF
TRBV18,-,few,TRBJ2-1,TGTGCCAGCTCCTCCGGACTGTCGACCTACAATGAGCAGTTCTTC,CASSSGLSTYNEQFF
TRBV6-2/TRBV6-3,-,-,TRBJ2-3,TGTGCCAGCAGTTTCACCGAGAAGGGGACAGATACGCAGTATTTT,CASSFTEKGTDTQYF
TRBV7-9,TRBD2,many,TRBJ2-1,TGTGCCAGCGAAGGATTGGGACTAGCGGGAGACAATGAGCAGTTCTTC,CASEGLGLAGDNEQFF